These 25 T cell receptor beta chains were sequenced from one sample in a study of cytomegalovirus exposure and HLA in healthy donors. PCR used 60 Vbeta primers and 13 Jbeta primers. Clones were read by immunoSEQ multiplex PCR, and TCRdb kept only the in-frame ones, dropping some. The sample records approximately 280,000 clones, around 90% being singletons. Sequenced material: PBMCs. The receptors originated from a woman younger than 35 in good health and CMV-seronegative.

This sequence joins TRBV5-1 and TRBJ1-2, with 7 bases identical to TRBD1. V lost 4 bases and J lost 4; bases outside the gene matches: 10. CDR3 length: 15 residues. From germline, CDR1 is SGHRS and CDR2 YFSETQ. The CDR3 protein is CASSPGTVSLYGYTF. In nucleotides, the CDR3 is TGCGCCAGCAGCCCTGGGACAGTGAGCCTCTATGGCTACACCTTC. Drawing the rest from reference TRBV5-1 and TRBJ1-2, the complete variable domain is KAGVTQTPRYLIKTRGQQVTLSCSPISGHRSVSWYQQTPGQGLQFLFEYFSETQRNKGNFPGRFSGRQFSNSRSEMNVSTLELGDSALYLCASSPGTVSLYGYTFGSGTRLTVV.

This clone was seen only once. The V and J genes are TRBV20-1 and TRBJ2-7; D is unclear. Germline V gene lookup returns CDR1 DFQATT and CDR2 SNEGSKA (reference sequence). V was trimmed by 3 bases and J by 7 bases, leaving 10 bases between them. This CDR3 has 11 amino acids. CDR3 DNA: TGCAGTGCTAGCGTTAGTTTAGAGCAGTACTTC. The encoded protein is CSASVSLEQYF.

V and J are TRBV10-3 and TRBJ1-1, with a tentative D call TRBD1 (6 bases). This CDR3 spans 16 amino acids. CDR1 and CDR2 from the germline V gene are ENHRY and SYGVKD. V gave up 4 bases and J gave up 2 bases, with 17 bases separating them. This chain's CDR3 is CAISARPSDSNTEAFF. Here the CDR3 DNA reads TGTGCCATCAGTGCTAGACCCTCGGACAGTAACACTGAAGCTTTCTTT.

The CDR3: CASSLIPAGVGDTQYF. Written as DNA, the CDR3 is TGTGCCAGCAGCTTAATCCCAGCGGGGGTTGGGGATACGCAGTATTTT. The chain joins TRBV7-2 to TRBJ2-3; TRBD2 matches 8 bases. This CDR3 is built from 16 residues. The junction had 10 bases not matched to a gene; V was cut back by 2 bases and J by 6 bases. Germline V CDR1 and CDR2: SGHTA, FQGNSA.

This chain links TRBV12-5 with TRBJ2-5; tentative D call: TRBD1 (5 bases). From germline, CDR1 is LGHNT and CDR2 FRNRAP. V was cut by 0 bases and J by 2 bases, with 16 bases left in between. The CDR3 is 17 residues long. This chain's CDR3 is CASGLVIRAGKQETQYF. The CDR3 coding sequence is TGTGCTAGTGGTTTGGTTATTAGGGCAGGGAAACAAGAGACCCAGTACTTC.

The genes are TRBV9 and TRBJ2-1; D not resolved. The V end lost 3 bases, the J end lost 4 bases, and 5 bases lay between the germline ends. Germline V gives CDR1 SGDLS, CDR2 YYNGEE. This CDR3 has 12 residues. The CDR3 protein is CASSATYNEQFF. The CDR3 DNA reads TGTGCCAGCAGCGCAACTTACAATGAGCAGTTCTTC.

This clone was seen a few times. The CDR3 loop reads CASSATTGGSPLHF. For the CDR3, the DNA is TGTGCCAGCAGCGCGACTACTGGGGGGTCACCCCTCCACTTT. J is TRBJ1-6 and V is TRBV13, with D possibly being TRBD1 (5 bases). The CDR3 has 14 residues. Germline V gives CDR1 PRHDT, CDR2 FYEKMQ (reference sequence). The V end lost 5 bases, the J end lost 10 bases, and 15 bases lay between the germline ends.

J is TRBJ1-2 and V is TRBV28; tentatively, D is TRBD1 (5 bases). Germline V gene data show CDR1 as MDHEN and CDR2 as SYDVKM. V was shortened by 2 bases and J by 13 bases, with 23 bases between the two germline ends. The CDR3 length is 15 residues. DNA of the CDR3: TGTGCCAGCAGTTTAAGGGGCCCACTCCTCCCTTTCGGCACCTTC. Its translation is CASSLRGPLLPFGTF.

The chain employs TRBV30 and TRBJ2-5; D is undetermined. The J call may be incorrect, as the DNA end agrees better with TRBJ2-7. The V gene's germline CDR1 is GTSNPN and CDR2 SVGIG (reference sequence). The CDR3 spans 11 residues. The CDR3 coding sequence is TGTGCCTGGAGTAGAAGCTACGAGCAGTACTTC. This translates into CAWSRSYEQYF.

In this sample, this clone turned up once. CDR3: CASSDDRDQPQHF. The CDR3 bases are TGTGCCAGCAGTGATGACAGAGATCAGCCCCAGCATTTT. The J gene is TRBJ1-5, the V gene TRBV6-5; possibly TRBD1 for D (5 bases). Germline values: CDR1 MNHEY, CDR2 SVGAGI. CDR3 length equals 13 residues. Deletions cut 5 bases from V and 5 bases from J, with 10 bases between.

CDR3 sequence (DNA): TGCGCCAGCAGCTTGGATCCAATCCGGAGGCTGGATGGCTACACCTTC. Its protein product is CASSLDPIRRLDGYTF. J is TRBJ1-2 and V is TRBV5-1; D gene uncertain. V dropped 0 bases and J dropped 6 bases, with 18 bases sitting between them. This CDR3 region has 16 residues. The germline gives CDR1 SGHRS, CDR2 YFSETQ.

This chain connects TRBV9 to TRBJ2-6; D is uncertain. This CDR3 has 15 residues. Trimming stripped 0 bases from V and 0 bases from J, with 4 bases between. Per germline, CDR1 SGDLS and CDR2 YYNGEE. CDR3 coding DNA: TGTGCCAGCAGCGTAGAGCGCTCTGGGGCCAACGTCCTGACTTTC. Translated: CASSVERSGANVLTF.

V gene TRBV5-1 combines with J gene TRBJ2-7; tentative D call: TRBD1 (6 bases). The length of the CDR3 is 16 residues. Per germline, CDR1 SGHRS and CDR2 YFSETQ. Between the trimmed V and J ends, which lost 0 bases and 2 bases, there was a span of 15 bases. CDR3 coding DNA: TGCGCCAGCAGCTTGGCGCCCCCAGGGGCGACCTACGAGCAGTACTTC. Translating it yields CASSLAPPGATYEQYF.

The chain has TRBV5-1 and TRBJ2-5, with 10 bases that match TRBD2. The V and J ends lost 5 bases and 4 bases, in that order; junction bases with no gene match: 8. The CDR3 has 15 amino acids. CDR1 and CDR2 from the germline V gene are SGHRS and YFSETQ. The CDR3 nucleotides are TGCGCCAGCAGTGAAAGCGGGGGGGCGGGAGAGACCCAGTACTTC. It translates to CASSESGGAGETQYF.

CDR3 in DNA: TGTGCCAGCAGTCCATGGACTAGCGGGGGGACCGGGGAGCTGTTTTTT. Translating gives CASSPWTSGGTGELFF. The chain employs TRBV27 and TRBJ2-2, with 14 bases identical to TRBD2. The V and J ends lost 5 bases and 5 bases, in that order; junction bases with no gene match: 4. Germline assignment: CDR1 MNHEY and CDR2 SMNVEV (reference sequence). This CDR3 comprises 16 residues.

This clone was recorded a few times. The genes are TRBV4-1 and TRBJ1-2; D is possibly TRBD1 (6 bases). Germline CDR1 and CDR2: MGHRA and YSYEKL. The CDR3 covers 15 residues. V lost 1 base and J 2 bases, leaving 11 bases between the germline ends. The CDR3 loop is CASSQGPTGNYGYTF. In DNA form, the CDR3 reads TGCGCCAGCAGCCAAGGCCCCACAGGGAACTATGGCTACACCTTC.

This clone was seen a handful of times. The CDR3 nucleotides read TGTGCCAGCGAGCGACAGGGGCCCGACGAGCAGTACTTC. Amino acid sequence: CASERQGPDEQYF. The chain joins TRBV6-1 to TRBJ2-7; 8 positions agree with TRBD1. Looked up from germline, CDR1 is MNHNS and CDR2 is SASEGT. This CDR3 region has 13 residues. With V trimmed by 8 bases and J by 5 bases, 8 bases remained unmatched.

This sequence joins TRBV27 and TRBJ1-2; the D is unclear. The V and J ends lost 0 bases and 8 bases respectively, with 10 bases between them. The CDR3 loop spans 13 amino acids. Per the germline V gene, CDR1 is MNHEY and CDR2 is SMNVEV (reference sequence). The CDR3 protein is CASSLSGVTGYTF. CDR3 coding DNA: TGTGCCAGCAGTTTATCGGGAGTCACCGGCTACACCTTC.

The CDR3 reads CASSTGQGREQFF. The CDR3 DNA reads TGTGCCAGCAGCACGGGACAGGGCCGCGAGCAGTTCTTC. V is TRBV7-3 and J is TRBJ2-1; 9 positions match TRBD1. From germline, CDR1 is SGHTA and CDR2 FQGTGA. CDR3 length equals 13 residues. Trimming removed 5 bases from V and 10 bases from J; junction bases left unmatched: 6.

The rearrangement uses TRBV6-5 and TRBJ2-7; the match to TRBD1 covers 9 bases. CDR1 and CDR2 (germline): MNHEY, SVGAGI. The V gene end was trimmed by 5 bases and the J gene end by 1 base; junction bases not matched to a gene: 6. The CDR3 spans 15 residues. CDR3 residues: CASSRPGQGSYEQYF. The CDR3 DNA sequence: TGTGCCAGCAGTCGGCCGGGACAGGGTTCCTACGAGCAGTACTTC.

The chain recombines TRBV11-1 with TRBJ2-7; 9 positions match TRBD1. J gave up 6 bases and V 4 bases, and 7 bases lay outside the gene matches. The germline V gene has CDR1 SGHAT and CDR2 FQDESV (reference sequence). The CDR3 consists of 14 residues. The CDR3 protein is CASSSQGAPGEQYF. In DNA, the CDR3 is TGTGCCAGCAGCTCACAGGGGGCGCCTGGCGAGCAGTACTTC. The full variable domain, completed using reference TRBV11-1 and TRBJ2-7, is EAEVAQSPRYKITEKSQAVAFWCDPISGHATLYWYRQILGQGPELLVQFQDESVVDDSQLPKDRFSAERLKGVDSTLKIQPAELGDSAMYLCASSSQGAPGEQYFGPGTRLTVT.

The V gene is TRBV6-1, the J gene TRBJ1-2, with D perhaps TRBD1 (5 bases). Trimming took 7 bases from V and 1 from J, leaving 13 bases between them. Germline CDR1 reads MNHNS; CDR2 reads SASEGT. The CDR3 contains 14 residues. The CDR3 region is CASMQGLGNYGYTF. In DNA form, the CDR3 reads TGTGCCAGCATGCAGGGATTGGGTAACTATGGCTACACCTTC.

This clone appeared once. The chain employs TRBV14 and TRBJ2-1; TRBD1 is a possible D gene (5 bases). Germline V lookup: CDR1 SGHDN, CDR2 FVKESK. The CDR3 is 16 residues long. The V gene lost 0 bases and the J gene lost 7 bases, with 16 bases spanning the gap. CDR3 DNA: TGTGCCAGCAGCCAAGATAGGGCCCCACCAGGGAATGAGCAGTTCTTC. It translates to CASSQDRAPPGNEQFF. The variable domain in full, with the rest retrieved from reference TRBV14 and TRBJ2-1, is EAGVTQFPSHSVIEKGQTVTLRCDPISGHDNLYWYRRVMGKEIKFLLHFVKESKQDESGMPNNRFLAERTGGTYSTLKVQPAELEDSGVYFCASSQDRAPPGNEQFFGPGTRLTVL.

This sequence joins TRBV6-6 and TRBJ1-1; no clear D. CDR1 is MNHNY, CDR2 SVGAGI, per germline (reference sequence). Trimming cost V 0 bases and J 9 bases, with 11 bases left between them. The CDR3 spans 13 residues. The CDR3 spells CASSYSFEMKAFF. Here the CDR3 DNA reads TGTGCCAGCAGTTACTCGTTTGAGATGAAAGCTTTCTTT.

V gene TRBV27 combines with J gene TRBJ1-1; 9 bases are shared with TRBD1. This CDR3 has 14 amino acids. Trimming took 7 bases from V and 5 from J; bases not matched to a gene: 8. Germline V gene data show CDR1 as MNHEY and CDR2 as SMNVEV (reference sequence). The CDR3 loop is CASTKTGGRTEAFF. The CDR3 coding sequence is TGTGCCAGCACCAAGACAGGGGGTAGGACTGAAGCTTTCTTT.